This TCR beta chain is drawn from a study of blood T cell repertoires in COVID-19. Study background: Sample material is recorded as cDNA or gDNA derived from T cells, B-cell-depleted T cells, or PBMCs.

Under the authors' procedure: Estimates of nucleated cell counts were drawn from the amplification of reference gene primers. This table comes from immunoSEQ multiplex PCR, and its TCRdb copy is limited to in-frame clones, with some not included. For V, J and clone size, that table is used; D and trimming come from the DNA. The repertoire holds around 180,000 clones, with roughly four fifths as singletons. This CDR3 has 16 residues. CDR1 and CDR2 from the germline V gene are SGHRS and YFSETQ. After removal of 4 bases from V and 2 bases from J, the junction contained 7 bases not matched to a gene. This clonotype was obtained from a man in his fifties or sixties who had recovered from COVID-19. Sequencing used PBMCs or T cells enriched from blood (not recorded which). V and J are TRBV5-1 and TRBJ2-3; 10 nucleotides agree with TRBD1. The CDR3 sequence is CASSLGQGKNTDTQYF. The CDR3 nucleotides are TGCGCCAGCAGCCTGGGACAGGGGAAGAACACAGATACGCAGTATTTT.